Given below is one TCR beta chain in context. These data come from a study of T cell responses to AZD1222 COVID-19 vaccine. Produced via immunoSEQ multiplex PCR; TCRdb's table is partial and in-frame only. The sample carries about 150,000 clones, approximately 91% recorded once. This sample comprised peripheral blood, obtained 28 days after the second AZD1222 dose. The clonotype was recovered from an adult who received the AZD1222 COVID-19 vaccine.

The CDR3 here is CASSLNGVGATDTQYF. In DNA form, the CDR3 reads TGTGCCAGCAGCTTAAACGGGGTCGGCGCTACAGATACGCAGTATTTT. The chain carries TRBV7-3 and TRBJ2-3, with D perhaps matching TRBD2 (5 bases). The V gene's germline CDR1 is SGHTA and CDR2 FQGTGA. The length of the CDR3 is 16 residues. V gave up 1 base and J gave up 3 bases, with 14 bases separating them.